The clone carrying this T cell receptor (beta chain) was seen a handful of times. Its antigen is still unknown. The CDR3 has 15 residues. The germline gives CDR1 SQVTM, CDR2 ANQGSEA. Unmatched junction bases numbered 9, after V lost 7 bases and J lost 4 bases. The data derive from a study of T cells in Graves' hyperthyroidism and ophthalmopathy. Study results and limitations: Ophthalmopathy was separated from stable hyperthyroidism by a 13 V-J model.

The investigators amplified TCR beta CDR3 regions from RNA transcripts. Initially, a first-round RT-PCR of the TCR CDR3 employed the HTBI primer set. TCRdb re-analysed the multiplex PCR reads in MiXCR, keeping a single row per CDR3 protein. The data show about 590,000 distinct CDR3 sequences, 15% to 17% seen once. The chain recombines TRBV29-1 with TRBJ2-1, with 11 bases aligning to TRBD2. The sequencing input was blood. The sequence derives from a woman in her 30s with Graves' hyperthyroidism. DNA for the CDR3: TGCAGCGGAGATGGGTTAGCGGGAGGGTACAATGAGCAGTTCTTC. Translated: CSGDGLAGGYNEQFF.